This T cell receptor beta chain stems from a study of cytomegalovirus exposure and HLA in healthy donors. The PCR contained 60 Vbeta and 13 Jbeta primers. Assay used: immunoSEQ multiplex PCR; TCRdb lists only in-frame clones, some missing. Its clone listing holds more than 95,000 clones. The CDR3 has 15 amino acids. Germline trimming cut 11 bases from V and 4 bases from J; bases unmatched to any gene: 13. Germline V lookup: CDR1 MNHNY, CDR2 SVGAGI (reference sequence). To note about this clone: Its specificity is not known.

Study-wide results and limits: When the data were analyzed later, several of the most significant clusters appeared to be linked to common viral pathogens. Presence/absence analyses supposed approximately even sequencing depth among donors. Evidence from a later analysis indicated that most CMV-associated TCR beta chains looked HLA-restricted.

Sequencing was performed on PBMCs. The chain uses TRBV6-6 and TRBJ2-2; TRBD1 aligns across 7 bases. The clonotype comes from a man aged 40-49 years in good health and CMV-seronegative. The CDR3 nucleotides read TGTGCCGGCAAACCGCGACAGGGATTCACCGGGGAGCTGTTTTTT. Amino acids: CAGKPRQGFTGELFF.